Given below is one T cell receptor beta chain in context. What it binds is not known. The junction and the germline gene differ at one end; a read error may be behind it. This specimen belongs to a study of blood T cells in healthy people across ages. Overall study results and limits: Older age went with lower TCR beta diversity per million T cells, in a roughly linear way. Donors of long life had a larger count of naive CD4+ cells and greater diversity than aged donors.

Germline V gene sequence: CDR1 MNHEY, CDR2 SVGEGT. This CDR3 is 13 amino acids long. Combining a sample-barcoded 5' primer with a J-beta primer mix, a second PCR ran for roughly 6 to 12 cycles. Each cDNA molecule, via a template-switch adaptor with 12 random nucleotides, was tagged. Every individual sample yielded 2.5 million or more paired-end reads (each containing CDR3). TCRdb used MiXCR to reprocess the 5' RACE reads, holding one entry per CDR3 protein. This table holds roughly 500,000 distinct CDR3 sequences, approximately 25% found once. The TCR sequence derives from a woman between 65 and 79 years old in good health. The sample comprised blood. The V call is TRBV6-2 or TRBV6-3, the J call TRBJ2-7; the match to TRBD2 covers 9 bases. The CDR3 nucleotides are TGTGCCAGCAGTCATCGACTAGCGGACGCCTCCCGCTTC. Amino acids: CASSHRLADASRF.